A single sample is the source of the 15 T cell receptor beta chains below, sequenced in a study of T cell responses to AZD1222 COVID-19 vaccine. Data came from immunoSEQ multiplex PCR; TCRdb stores just in-frame clones and leaves some out. The sample holds about 100,000 clones, about 86% seen once. The sample here was peripheral blood, taken on day 0 of AZD1222 vaccination. These TCRs come from an adult in good health.

J is TRBJ2-7 and V is TRBV19; TRBD1 matches 8 bases. The CDR3 has 13 amino acids. V lost 5 bases, J lost 7 bases, and 7 bases stayed unmatched. The germline V gene encodes CDR1 LNHDA and CDR2 SQIVND (reference sequence). CDR3 in DNA: TGTGCCAGTAGTCGGACAGGGTGGGAAGAGCAGTACTTC. The encoded protein is CASSRTGWEEQYF.

This rearrangement joins TRBV4-3 to TRBJ2-7; 7 bases agree with TRBD1. The CDR3 extends over 14 amino acids. Germline CDR1 and CDR2: LGHNA and YSLEER. Unmatched junction bases numbered 3, after V lost 1 base and J lost 3 bases. The CDR3 reads CASSQGDRNYEQYF. CDR3 DNA: TGCGCCAGCAGCCAAGGGGACAGAAACTACGAGCAGTACTTC.

This chain joins TRBV6-5 and TRBJ1-1; tentative D call: TRBD1 (5 bases). This CDR3 contains 11 residues. In germline, CDR1 is MNHEY, CDR2 SVGAGI. Between the trimmed V and J ends, which lost 6 bases and 7 bases, there was a span of 9 bases. The CDR3 nucleotides read TGTGCCAGCAGGGCTGGGGGTGAAGCTTTCTTT. Translating it yields CASRAGGEAFF.

This rearrangement joins TRBV2 to TRBJ1-1; 8 bases agree with TRBD1. V was clipped by 4 bases and J by 10 bases; unmatched bases: 14. CDR3 length: 15 residues. Looked up from germline, CDR1 is SNHLY and CDR2 is FYNNEI. CDR3 residues: CASSALDREGRSAFF. CDR3 sequence (DNA): TGTGCCAGCAGTGCCCTGGACAGGGAGGGCAGGTCAGCTTTCTTT.

The V and J genes are TRBV6-2 or TRBV6-3 and TRBJ2-2; D is unclear. V was trimmed by 6 bases and J by 2 bases, leaving 4 bases between them. CDR3 length equals 12 residues. CDR1 MNHEY and CDR2 SVGEGT come from the germline V gene. Written as DNA, the CDR3 is TGTGCCAGCAGCACTAACACCGGGGAGCTGTTTTTT. It yields the protein CASSTNTGELFF.

This clone was recorded a few times. This chain links TRBV5-1 with TRBJ2-3, with 9 bases aligning to TRBD1. Germline loops: CDR1 SGHRS, CDR2 YFSETQ. The CDR3 is 14 amino acids. V was clipped by 3 bases and J by 4 bases; unmatched bases: 3. The CDR3 here is CASSSGQGADTQYF. CDR3 nucleotide sequence: TGCGCCAGCAGCTCGGGACAGGGAGCAGATACGCAGTATTTT.

The V and J genes are TRBV9 and TRBJ2-3; possibly TRBD1 or TRBD2 for D (5 bases each). The CDR3 runs to 16 residues. V was cut by 4 bases and J by 4 bases, with 19 bases left in between. The germline V gene has CDR1 SGDLS and CDR2 YYNGEE. The CDR3 region has the DNA TGTGCCAGCAGCCTGAGGGGTGACAAGCAGGCAGATACGCAGTATTTT. Its translation is CASSLRGDKQADTQYF. Full variable domain (missing parts from reference TRBV9 and TRBJ2-3): DSGVTQTPKHLITATGQRVTLRCSPRSGDLSVYWYQQSLDQGLQFLIQYYNGEERAKGNILERFSAQQFPDLHSELNLSSLELGDSALYFCASSLRGDKQADTQYFGPGTRLTVL.

The count of this clone is one. The chain uses TRBV2 and TRBJ1-6; D is uncertain. Trimming pared 6 bases from V and 9 bases from J, leaving 12 bases between. The CDR3 covers 13 residues. Per germline, CDR1 SNHLY and CDR2 FYNNEI. The CDR3 DNA follows: TGTGCCAGCAGCGAAAATGTTGGTTCACCCCTCCACTTT. Translating gives CASSENVGSPLHF.

The CDR3 protein is CASRDPGLDTTDTQYF. DNA of the CDR3: TGTGCCAGCAGGGACCCGGGACTCGACACCACAGATACGCAGTATTTT. V and J are TRBV7-2 and TRBJ2-3; possibly TRBD2 for D (6 bases). The V gene lost 6 bases and the J gene lost 2 bases, with 18 bases spanning the gap. The CDR3 extends over 16 amino acids. The germline V gene encodes CDR1 SGHTA and CDR2 FQGNSA.

The chain recombines TRBV7-8 with TRBJ1-4; 7 bases are shared with TRBD1. The CDR3 has 15 residues. The V gene's germline CDR1 is SGHVS and CDR2 FQNEAQ. The V gene end was trimmed by 5 bases and the J gene end by 4 bases; junction bases not matched to a gene: 7. CDR3 amino acids: CASSRAQGVNEKLFF. The CDR3 DNA reads TGTGCCAGCAGCCGAGCGCAGGGGGTTAATGAAAAACTGTTTTTT.

V and J are TRBV7-2 and TRBJ2-5; no clear D. This CDR3 has 15 amino acids. Germline V gene data show CDR1 as SGHTA and CDR2 as FQGNSA. V gave up 3 bases and J gave up 2 bases, with 13 bases separating them. CDR3 loop: CASSFSPAGQETQYF. In DNA form, the CDR3 reads TGTGCCAGCAGCTTTAGCCCAGCCGGGCAAGAGACCCAGTACTTC.

This CDR3 reads CASSSSGGDRAYGYTF. DNA for the CDR3: TGTGCCAGCAGCTCCTCAGGCGGGGACAGGGCTTATGGCTACACCTTC. The rearrangement links TRBV7-9 to TRBJ1-2, with TRBD1 matching over 9 bases. The CDR3 contains 16 residues. V was clipped by 4 bases and J by 5 bases; unmatched bases: 11. Germline V gene data show CDR1 as SEHNR and CDR2 as FQNEAQ (reference sequence).

V gene TRBV5-1 combines with J gene TRBJ1-1, with 7 nucleotides matching TRBD1. CDR1 and CDR2 (germline): SGHRS, YFSETQ. With 0 bases clipped from V and 8 bases from J, the junction kept 16 bases outside the gene matches. CDR3 length: 17 residues. The CDR3 DNA reads TGCGCCAGCAGCTTGGAGTCTGTCGGGGACAGAAGTTCCGAAGCTTTCTTT. Its protein product is CASSLESVGDRSSEAFF.

The rearrangement uses TRBV6-1 and TRBJ1-6; D unclear. Germline CDR1 and CDR2: MNHNS and SASEGT. The ends were cut back, 3 bases at V and 10 bases at J, with 16 bases in the middle. The CDR3 spans 15 residues. The DNA for the CDR3 is TGTGCCAGCAGTGAGGGTGGCAGGACGAGCTCACCCCTCCACTTT. The encoded protein is CASSEGGRTSSPLHF.

The chain has TRBV7-2 and TRBJ1-6, with 7 bases lining up with TRBD1. Trimming at V came to 2 bases and at J to 7 bases, leaving 5 bases not matched to a gene. The CDR3 is made up of 15 amino acids. Germline V lookup: CDR1 SGHTA, CDR2 FQGNSA. Here the CDR3 reads CASSLFRQGNSPLHF. The DNA for the CDR3 is TGTGCCAGCAGCTTATTTAGACAGGGAAATTCACCCCTCCACTTT.